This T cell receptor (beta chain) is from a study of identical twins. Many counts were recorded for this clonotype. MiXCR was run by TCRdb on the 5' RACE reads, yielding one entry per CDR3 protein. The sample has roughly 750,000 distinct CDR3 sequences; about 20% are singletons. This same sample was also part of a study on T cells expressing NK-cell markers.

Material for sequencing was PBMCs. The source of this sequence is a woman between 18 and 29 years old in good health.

The CDR3 DNA reads TGTGCCACCAGCAGAGAAGGGGGTGGCTATGGCTACACCTTC. Translated, it gives CATSREGGGYGYTF. The rearrangement joins TRBV15 to TRBJ1-2; D is possibly TRBD1 (6 bases). The CDR3 sequence is 14 residues long. V lost 0 bases to trimming and J lost 4 bases, with 9 bases between them. Germline values: CDR1 LNHNV, CDR2 YYDKDF (reference sequence).